These 23 T cell receptor beta chains were all obtained from the same sample, sequenced in a study of cytomegalovirus exposure and HLA in healthy donors. The PCR employed 60 Vbeta primers together with 13 Jbeta primers. TCRdb's copy holds only in-frame clones and misses some; the assay was immunoSEQ multiplex PCR. Of 150,000 to 200,000 clones in the sample, over 70% were seen once. What was sequenced was PBMCs. Source of these receptors: a woman in her 40s in good health and CMV-seronegative.

V and J are TRBV9 and TRBJ2-3; tentatively, D is TRBD2 (5 bases). The germline V and J ends were trimmed by 4 bases and 9 bases, with 12 bases remaining between them. This CDR3 is built from 12 residues. From germline, CDR1 is SGDLS and CDR2 YYNGEE. The CDR3 nucleotides read TGTGCCAGCAGCCAGCTGAGGGAAACGCAGTATTTT. It specifies CASSQLRETQYF.

The chain combines TRBV7-3 with TRBJ2-1, with TRBD2 as a possible D gene (5 bases). Germline-derived CDR1 and CDR2 are SGHTA and FQGTGA. Trimming took 3 bases from V and 5 from J, leaving 8 bases between them. CDR3 length: 13 residues. CDR3 region: CASSFTSNNEQFF. CDR3 in DNA: TGTGCCAGCAGCTTCACTAGTAACAATGAGCAGTTCTTC.

V and J are TRBV6-1 and TRBJ2-1; 7 positions agree with TRBD2. V lost 11 bases to trimming and J lost 3 bases; unmatched junction nucleotides: 10. Germline V lookup: CDR1 MNHNS, CDR2 SASEGT. This CDR3 region has 14 residues. The CDR3 DNA follows: TGTGCCTCTGCCCCAGCGGGGTTCTACAATGAGCAGTTCTTC. Protein: CASAPAGFYNEQFF.

This chain uses TRBV7-9 with TRBJ2-7, with 8 bases lining up with TRBD1. The V gene's germline CDR1 is SEHNR and CDR2 FQNEAQ (reference sequence). The CDR3 spans 16 residues. V lost 6 bases, J lost 5 bases, and 15 bases stayed unmatched. CDR3 region: CASSFSPRTGTHEQYF. The CDR3 DNA is TGTGCCAGCAGTTTCAGCCCTCGGACAGGGACCCACGAGCAGTACTTC.

The V gene is TRBV5-1, the J gene TRBJ2-1, with TRBD2 as a possible D gene (5 bases). The CDR3 consists of 15 residues. Trimming removed 7 bases at V and 4 bases at J, with 18 bases between. The germline V gene encodes CDR1 SGHRS and CDR2 YFSETQ. CDR3 amino acids: CASHDYSVGYNEQFF. In DNA, the CDR3 is TGCGCCAGCCATGATTATAGCGTAGGTTACAATGAGCAGTTCTTC.

The chain joins TRBV5-1 to TRBJ2-6; D remains ambiguous. This CDR3 is 13 amino acids long. Germline V lookup: CDR1 SGHRS, CDR2 YFSETQ. Trimming left V 4 bases short and J 6 bases short, with 8 bases between. CDR3 nucleotides: TGCGCCAGCAGCCCTTCTATGGCCAACGTCCTGACTTTC. Its translation is CASSPSMANVLTF.

The genes are TRBV7-8 and TRBJ2-5; TRBD1 aligns across 9 bases. Germline CDR1 SGHVS, CDR2 FQNEAQ. This CDR3 comprises 15 residues. V gave up 5 bases and J gave up 5 bases; unmatched junction bases: 9. This CDR3 is CASSRGTGRGETQYF. The CDR3 coding sequence is TGTGCCAGCAGCAGGGGGACAGGGCGGGGCGAGACCCAGTACTTC. The entire variable domain, with the rest obtained from reference TRBV7-8 and TRBJ2-5, is as follows: GAGVSQSPRYKVAKRGQDVALRCDPISGHVSLFWYQQALGQGPEFLTYFQNEAQLDKSGLPSDRFFAERPEGSVSTLKIQRTQQEDSAVYLCASSRGTGRGETQYFGPGTRLLVL.

This clone was counted once. The chain joins TRBV4-1 to TRBJ1-2; 7 bases fit TRBD1. The V gene end was trimmed by 1 base and the J gene end by 8 bases; junction bases not matched to a gene: 7. The CDR3 length is 14 residues. The germline V gene encodes CDR1 MGHRA and CDR2 YSYEKL. The DNA of the CDR3 is TGCGCCAGCAGCCAAGGGACAGGACTAAGCGGCTACACCTTC. Encoded protein: CASSQGTGLSGYTF.

The V gene is TRBV7-2, the J gene TRBJ2-7; D perhaps matches TRBD1 (5 bases). Germline V gene data show CDR1 as SGHTA and CDR2 as FQGNSA. V lost 5 bases to trimming and J lost 0 bases, with 14 bases between them. CDR3 size: 15 residues. The CDR3 DNA is TGTGCCAGCAGCATCCGATCAGGGTCCTCCTACGAGCAGTACTTC. Translated: CASSIRSGSSYEQYF.

This clone was seen a handful of times. The chain recombines TRBV29-1 with TRBJ2-4, with D tentatively TRBD2 (5 bases). Between the trimmed V and J ends, which lost 7 bases and 12 bases, there was a span of 19 bases. The length of the CDR3 is 12 residues. The germline V gene encodes CDR1 SQVTM and CDR2 ANQGSEA. CDR3 nucleotides: TGCAGCGCTTGGGAGAAACGGGGAAGTCAGTACTTC. Translation gives CSAWEKRGSQYF.

V usage is TRBV28 and J usage is TRBJ1-5, with unresolved D. The germline gives CDR1 MDHEN, CDR2 SYDVKM. Trimming removed 3 bases from V and 0 bases from J, with 9 bases in between. This CDR3 has 15 residues. As DNA, the CDR3 is TGTGCCAGCAGTTTGTCCCTTCTTAGCAATCAGCCCCAGCATTTT. Residues: CASSLSLLSNQPQHF.

The rearrangement links TRBV7-2 to TRBJ2-7, with TRBD1 matching 9 bases. With V trimmed by 2 bases and J by 2 bases, 7 bases remained unmatched. This CDR3 spans 16 amino acids. Germline V lookup: CDR1 SGHTA, CDR2 FQGNSA. CDR3 nucleotide sequence: TGTGCCAGCAGCTTACCGGGACAGGGCTTCCCCTACGAGCAGTACTTC. Protein product: CASSLPGQGFPYEQYF.

This clone was recorded once. CDR3 in DNA: TGTGCCAGCGGCAGCCAGGGGAAGTTCTACGAGCAGTACTTC. Its translation: CASGSQGKFYEQYF. The chain combines TRBV2 with TRBJ2-7, with a weak D call TRBD1 (6 bases). The ends were cut back, 8 bases at V and 3 bases at J, with 17 bases in the middle. The CDR3 is made up of 14 amino acids. Looked up from germline, CDR1 is SNHLY and CDR2 is FYNNEI.

The genes are TRBV7-9 and TRBJ2-1; TRBD1 matches 9 bases. V dropped 5 bases and J dropped 5; count of bases not matched to a gene: 4. This CDR3 region has 14 residues. Germline V gives CDR1 SEHNR, CDR2 FQNEAQ (reference sequence). The DNA for the CDR3 is TGTGCCAGCAGCAGAGGACAGGGGAACAATGAGCAGTTCTTC. Amino acid sequence: CASSRGQGNNEQFF.

The genes are TRBV5-1 and TRBJ2-5; maybe TRBD1 (6 bases). Germline V gene data show CDR1 as SGHRS and CDR2 as YFSETQ. The CDR3 length is 14 residues. Trimming took off 7 bases at V and 4 bases at J, with 17 bases between the two ends. In DNA form, the CDR3 reads TGCGCCAGCGCCAGCTCCGGGACAACAGAGACCCAGTACTTC. Protein product: CASASSGTTETQYF. Drawing the rest from reference TRBV5-1 and TRBJ2-5, the complete variable domain is KAGVTQTPRYLIKTRGQQVTLSCSPISGHRSVSWYQQTPGQGLQFLFEYFSETQRNKGNFPGRFSGRQFSNSRSEMNVSTLELGDSALYLCASASSGTTETQYFGPGTRLLVL.

The chain joins TRBV7-9 to TRBJ2-7; D is possibly TRBD1 (5 bases). This CDR3 region has 14 residues. Trimming removed 3 bases at V and 2 bases at J, with 11 bases between. Germline V gene sequence: CDR1 SEHNR, CDR2 FQNEAQ (reference sequence). The CDR3 sequence: CASSFNQGAYEQYF. In nucleotides, the CDR3 is TGTGCCAGCAGCTTCAACCAGGGTGCCTACGAGCAGTACTTC.

The gene calls are TRBV7-2 and TRBJ2-2; tentatively, D is TRBD2 (5 bases). V lost 2 bases and J 0 bases, leaving 16 bases between the germline ends. Germline values: CDR1 SGHTA, CDR2 FQGNSA. This CDR3 has 18 residues. In DNA form, the CDR3 reads TGTGCCAGCAGCTTATCGTTATCGGGAAGGTCGAACACCGGGGAGCTGTTTTTT. This codes for CASSLSLSGRSNTGELFF. The full variable domain, with the rest looked up from reference TRBV7-2 and TRBJ2-2, is GAGVSQSPSNKVTEKGKDVELRCDPISGHTALYWYRQSLGQGLEFLIYFQGNSAPDKSGLPSDRFSAERTGGSVSTLTIQRTQQEDSAVYLCASSLSLSGRSNTGELFFGEGSRLTVL.

Here the CDR3 reads CASSVGQPTGYGYTF. The CDR3 DNA follows: TGTGCCAGCAGCGTAGGTCAGCCGACGGGCTATGGCTACACCTTC. The gene calls are TRBV9 and TRBJ1-2; the D is unclear. Germline V gene lookup returns CDR1 SGDLS and CDR2 YYNGEE. The V gene lost 0 bases and the J gene lost 4 bases, with 13 bases spanning the gap. The CDR3 runs 15 residues.

The chain employs TRBV12-5 and TRBJ2-2; D might be TRBD1 (6 bases). Trimming removed 2 bases at V and 6 bases at J, with 13 bases between. Germline V gene sequence: CDR1 LGHNT, CDR2 FRNRAP. The CDR3 extends over 15 amino acids. CDR3: CASGLIRGTAGELFF. CDR3 in DNA: TGTGCTAGTGGTTTGATCAGGGGTACGGCCGGGGAGCTGTTTTTT.

The genes are TRBV11-3 and TRBJ2-5, with D possibly TRBD1 on 5 matching bases. Germline V gives CDR1 SGHNT, CDR2 YENEEA. The CDR3 sequence is 14 residues long. Trimming shortened V by 2 bases and J by 11 bases, and 18 bases separated the two germline ends. This CDR3 is CASSLFQAGKQQYF. The CDR3 DNA reads as TGTGCCAGCAGCTTATTCCAGGCAGGGAAGCAACAGTACTTC.

This rearrangement joins TRBV4-2 to TRBJ1-2, with 9 positions matching TRBD1. Germline V gene data show CDR1 as LGHNA and CDR2 as YNFKEQ. The CDR3 is 17 residues long. J was trimmed by 7 bases and V by 1 base; bases with no gene match: 13. CDR3 protein: CASSQVVPGQGSSGYTF. CDR3 sequence (DNA): TGTGCCAGCAGCCAAGTCGTACCGGGACAGGGAAGTAGTGGCTACACCTTC.

V gene TRBV7-3 combines with J gene TRBJ1-2; 7 nucleotides align to TRBD1. CDR1 is SGHTA and CDR2 is FQGTGA in the germline V gene. Trimming removed 5 bases from V and 8 bases from J; junction bases left unmatched: 14. The CDR3 runs to 15 residues. The DNA of the CDR3 is TGTGCCAGCAGCCCACACCCGACAGGGCAGGTCGGCTACACCTTC. The encoded protein is CASSPHPTGQVGYTF.

The CDR3, as DNA: TGTGCCAGCAGCATACTTCAGACAGGGACAAGTGGCTACACCTTC. As protein: CASSILQTGTSGYTF. This rearrangement joins TRBV2 to TRBJ1-2; TRBD1 matches at 7 bases. Germline V gives CDR1 SNHLY, CDR2 FYNNEI. The CDR3 runs to 15 residues. J gave up 7 bases and V 6 bases, and 14 bases lay outside the gene matches.